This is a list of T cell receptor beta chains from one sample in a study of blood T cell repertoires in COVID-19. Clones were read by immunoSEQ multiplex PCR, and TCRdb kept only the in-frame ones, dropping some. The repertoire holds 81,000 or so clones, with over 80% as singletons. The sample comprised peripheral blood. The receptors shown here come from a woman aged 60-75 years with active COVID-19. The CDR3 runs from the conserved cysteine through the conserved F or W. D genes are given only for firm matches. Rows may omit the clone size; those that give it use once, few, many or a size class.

DNA: TGTGCCAGCAGTTTCGGGGACAGGGGGCGCGTAGCTTTCTTT; CDR3: CASSFGDRGRVAFF; D: TRBD1; V: TRBV28; J: TRBJ1-1; size: NA
DNA: TGTGCCAGCGGACAGGGACCGAACACTGAAGCTTTCTTT; CDR3: CASGQGPNTEAFF; D: TRBD1; V: TRBV9; J: TRBJ1-1; size: NA
DNA: TGTGCCAGCAGCCAGGGACCGGGACAGAGGAACTCTGGAAACACCATATATTTT; CDR3: CASSQGPGQRNSGNTIYF; D: TRBD1; V: TRBV5-4; J: TRBJ1-3; size: NA
DNA: TGTGCCAGCAGTGAAAGGGGACAGGGGGCATGGACTGAAGCTTTCTTT; CDR3: CASSERGQGAWTEAFF; D: TRBD1; V: TRBV2; J: TRBJ1-1; size: NA
DNA: TGTGCCAGCAGCTTTCGGGACTTGGGAGCCTACAATGAGCAGTTCTTC; CDR3: CASSFRDLGAYNEQFF; D: NA; V: TRBV7-9; J: TRBJ2-1; size: NA
DNA: TGTGCCAGCATGAGCGGACAGGCTTTACGGGAAAAACTGTTTTTT; CDR3: CASMSGQALREKLFF; D: TRBD1; V: TRBV6-5; J: TRBJ1-4; size: once
DNA: TGTGCCAGCAGTTACTATAGGCTCTACGGGAATTCACCCCTCCACTTT; CDR3: CASSYYRLYGNSPLHF; D: NA; V: TRBV6-2/TRBV6-3; J: TRBJ1-6; size: few
DNA: TGTGCCAGCAGTAGACCAGGGGCTAGTGAAGCTTTCTTT; CDR3: CASSRPGASEAFF; D: NA; V: TRBV6-5; J: TRBJ1-1; size: NA
DNA: TGTGCCACCAGTGCAGGGACTAGCGGGAGGGCCGGGAGCGAGCAGTACTTC; CDR3: CATSAGTSGRAGSEQYF; D: TRBD2; V: TRBV24-1; J: TRBJ2-7; size: NA
DNA: TGTGCCAGCAGTGAATATGGGGCAGAGACCCAGTACTTC; CDR3: CASSEYGAETQYF; D: NA; V: TRBV25-1; J: TRBJ2-5; size: NA
DNA: TGTGCCAGCAACAGACGGGGCTACGAGCAGTACTTC; CDR3: CASNRRGYEQYF; D: NA; V: TRBV6-5; J: TRBJ2-7; size: NA
DNA: TGTGCCAGCAGCCAAGAAGGGCAGGGCACAAATCAAGAGACCCAGTACTTC; CDR3: CASSQEGQGTNQETQYF; D: NA; V: TRBV3-1/TRBV3-2; J: TRBJ2-5; size: NA
DNA: TGCAGCGTGCAGAGCACAGATACGCAGTATTTT; CDR3: CSVQSTDTQYF; D: NA; V: TRBV29-1; J: TRBJ2-3; size: NA
DNA: TGTGCCAGCAGCAGCCGACAGGGAGTAAAAGCTTTCTTT; CDR3: CASSSRQGVKAFF; D: TRBD1; V: TRBV7-8; J: TRBJ1-1; size: NA
DNA: TGTGCCAGCAGTGAAAGGGCAGGGGAAGGGGGCAATCAGCCCCAGCATTTT; CDR3: CASSERAGEGGNQPQHF; D: NA; V: TRBV2; J: TRBJ1-5; size: NA
DNA: TGTGCCAGCAGCCAACCGGGACAGCCAAGGGACAGGGAGCAGTTCTTC; CDR3: CASSQPGQPRDREQFF; D: TRBD1; V: TRBV5-6; J: TRBJ2-1; size: NA
DNA: TGTGCCAGCAGCCAAGCCCGGAGTCTGGGCTACAATGAGCAGTTCTTC; CDR3: CASSQARSLGYNEQFF; D: NA; V: TRBV3-1/TRBV3-2; J: TRBJ2-1; size: NA
DNA: TGCGCCAGCAGCTATAGCGGGGGGCGGGAAGAGACCCAGTACTTC; CDR3: CASSYSGGREETQYF; D: TRBD2; V: TRBV5-1; J: TRBJ2-5; size: NA
DNA: TGTGCCAGCAGCTCGAAGACAGGATCCTACGAGCAGTACTTC; CDR3: CASSSKTGSYEQYF; D: NA; V: TRBV5-4; J: TRBJ2-7; size: NA
DNA: TGCGCCAGCAGCCAAGGGGGCGACCCTTCCTACAATGAGCAGTTCTTC; CDR3: CASSQGGDPSYNEQFF; D: TRBD1; V: TRBV5-1; J: TRBJ2-1; size: NA
DNA: TGCGCCAGCAGTGAGTCGCCGGTTAGCACAGATACGCAGTATTTT; CDR3: CASSESPVSTDTQYF; D: NA; V: TRBV10-2; J: TRBJ2-3; size: NA
DNA: TGTGCCAGCAGCCAAAGCGAAGTAAGTTCCTCTACGAGAAGCCAGTACTTC; CDR3: CASSQSEVSSSTRSQYF; D: NA; V: TRBV4-2; J: TRBJ2-7; size: NA
DNA: TGTGCCAGCAGCGTAGGAGGGACAGGAGTCTACGAGCAGTACTTC; CDR3: CASSVGGTGVYEQYF; D: TRBD1; V: TRBV9; J: TRBJ2-7; size: NA
DNA: TGCGCCAGCAGCTTGGTGGGCCTCAGCTCCTACAATGAGCAGTTCTTC; CDR3: CASSLVGLSSYNEQFF; D: NA; V: TRBV5-1; J: TRBJ2-1; size: NA
DNA: TGTGCCACCAGCAGAGATCCCCGGCCTGAGACGGGGGAAAAACTGTTTTTT; CDR3: CATSRDPRPETGEKLFF; D: NA; V: TRBV15; J: TRBJ1-4; size: NA
DNA: TGTGCCAGCTCACCGGCTCAGGGCCCCTACGAGCAGTACTTC; CDR3: CASSPAQGPYEQYF; D: NA; V: TRBV18; J: TRBJ2-7; size: NA
DNA: TGCGCCAGCAGCCAAGATGGGGACAGGATCTATGGCTACACCTTC; CDR3: CASSQDGDRIYGYTF; D: TRBD1; V: TRBV4-3; J: TRBJ1-2; size: NA
DNA: TGTGCCAGCTCACCACTTTTGACTAGCGGGAGGGGATACGAGCAGTACTTC; CDR3: CASSPLLTSGRGYEQYF; D: TRBD2; V: TRBV18; J: TRBJ2-7; size: NA
DNA: TGTGCCAGTAGGGCGACAGGTACTAACTATGGCTACACCTTC; CDR3: CASRATGTNYGYTF; D: NA; V: TRBV19; J: TRBJ1-2; size: NA
DNA: TGTGCCAGCAGTCGGACGGGGGTCCCCGCCGGGGAGCTGTTTTTT; CDR3: CASSRTGVPAGELFF; D: NA; V: TRBV5-5; J: TRBJ2-2; size: NA
DNA: TGTGCCTGCCACGGGTATGGCACCGGGGAGCTGTTTTTT; CDR3: CACHGYGTGELFF; D: NA; V: TRBV2; J: TRBJ2-2; size: NA
DNA: TGTGCCAGCAGCCGGGGGGACGAGCAGTACTTC; CDR3: CASSRGDEQYF; D: TRBD2; V: TRBV5-4; J: TRBJ2-7; size: NA
DNA: TGTGCCAGCAGCCCGCGCGGGACGGCGAACACTGAAGCTTTCTTT; CDR3: CASSPRGTANTEAFF; D: NA; V: TRBV7-9; J: TRBJ1-1; size: NA
DNA: TGTGCCAGCAGCTTAGGGGCTGGCAATGAAAAACTGTTTTTT; CDR3: CASSLGAGNEKLFF; D: NA; V: TRBV11-2; J: TRBJ1-4; size: NA
DNA: TGCGCCAGCAGCATGGAACTAGCGGGGTCCCACGAGCAGTACTTC; CDR3: CASSMELAGSHEQYF; D: TRBD2; V: TRBV5-1; J: TRBJ2-7; size: NA
DNA: TGTGCCAGCAGCTTGGGGGATACTAGCGGCTACAATGAGCAGTTCTTC; CDR3: CASSLGDTSGYNEQFF; D: TRBD2; V: TRBV5-4; J: TRBJ2-1; size: NA
DNA: TGTGCCAGCAGCTTACAAGCGGGAGGCACAGATACGCAGTATTTT; CDR3: CASSLQAGGTDTQYF; D: TRBD2; V: TRBV7-3; J: TRBJ2-3; size: NA
DNA: TGTGCCAGCGGGGACAGGGGGGACACTAACTATGGCTACACCTTC; CDR3: CASGDRGDTNYGYTF; D: TRBD1; V: TRBV6-5; J: TRBJ1-2; size: NA
DNA: TGTGCCAGCAGCTTCCCCATGACAGGAGATCCCGAGGAGGAGTACTTC; CDR3: CASSFPMTGDPEEEYF; D: NA; V: TRBV5-6; J: TRBJ2-7; size: NA
DNA: TGTGCCAGCAGCTTGGGGGACAGCCCGCCTCGGCGCGGGGAGCTGTTTTTT; CDR3: CASSLGDSPPRRGELFF; D: TRBD1; V: TRBV5-4; J: TRBJ2-2; size: NA
DNA: TGTGCCAGCAGCCCCGGGGGGGCCTACAATGAGCAGTTCTTC; CDR3: CASSPGGAYNEQFF; D: TRBD2; V: TRBV7-9; J: TRBJ2-1; size: NA
DNA: TGTGCCAGCAGCCTTCTAGGACAGGGACCCTACGAGCAGTACTTC; CDR3: CASSLLGQGPYEQYF; D: TRBD1; V: TRBV7-2; J: TRBJ2-7; size: once
DNA: TGCAGCGCCTCGACTTTGACAGATACGCAGTATTTT; CDR3: CSASTLTDTQYF; D: NA; V: TRBV29-1; J: TRBJ2-3; size: NA
DNA: TGTGCCAGCAGCTACAGGGGGCAGGTTGGAAACACCATATATTTT; CDR3: CASSYRGQVGNTIYF; D: TRBD1; V: TRBV6-5; J: TRBJ1-3; size: NA
DNA: TGTGCCAGCAGTTCCGGGTACAGCAATCAGCCCCAGCATTTT; CDR3: CASSSGYSNQPQHF; D: NA; V: TRBV27; J: TRBJ1-5; size: NA
DNA: TGTGCCAGCAGCCCCGATGGGGGCGCCTACAATGAGCAGTTCTTC; CDR3: CASSPDGGAYNEQFF; D: NA; V: TRBV9; J: TRBJ2-1; size: NA
DNA: TGTGCCAGTAGTCCCCCCCCTTGGGGGCGGTCCACAGATACGCAGTATTTT; CDR3: CASSPPPWGRSTDTQYF; D: NA; V: TRBV19; J: TRBJ2-3; size: NA
DNA: TGTGCCAGTAACCCTCTTAGGGGAGGACCAGTTGAAAAACTGTTTTTT; CDR3: CASNPLRGGPVEKLFF; D: NA; V: TRBV19; J: TRBJ1-4; size: once
DNA: TGTGCCAGCAGTGGGGGACAGGTGCATGGCTACACCTTC; CDR3: CASSGGQVHGYTF; D: TRBD1; V: TRBV2; J: TRBJ1-2; size: few
DNA: TGTGCCACCAGTGGAGACAGTAGAAATGAGCAGTTCTTC; CDR3: CATSGDSRNEQFF; D: NA; V: TRBV24-1; J: TRBJ2-1; size: once
DNA: TGTGCCAGCAGCCCAACCCCGACGGGTAGCGGTCAGCCCCAGCATTTT; CDR3: CASSPTPTGSGQPQHF; D: NA; V: TRBV28; J: TRBJ1-5; size: NA
DNA: TGCGCCAGCAGTGACGGACGGAGGAATTCACCCCTCCACTTT; CDR3: CASSDGRRNSPLHF; D: NA; V: TRBV10-1; J: TRBJ1-6; size: NA
DNA: TGTGCCAGTAGTATTTTATTGACTGCCGGGGAGCTGTTTTTT; CDR3: CASSILLTAGELFF; D: NA; V: TRBV19; J: TRBJ2-2; size: NA
DNA: TGTGCCAGCAGCCCCCAATTAGATAACAATGAGCAGTTCTTC; CDR3: CASSPQLDNNEQFF; D: NA; V: TRBV4-2; J: TRBJ2-1; size: NA
DNA: TGTGCCAGCTCATGGGGACAGGGTATAGAGACCCAGTACTTC; CDR3: CASSWGQGIETQYF; D: TRBD1; V: TRBV18; J: TRBJ2-5; size: once